The rows below give T cell receptor beta chains drawn from one sample of a study of regulatory T cells in long-lasting Graves disease. TCRdb reprocessed the multiplex PCR reads with MiXCR, giving one entry per CDR3 protein. Of some 280,000 distinct CDR3 sequences in the sample, around 21% were seen once. The specimen was peripheral blood mononuclear cells (PBMCs), collected when the disease was refractory, from a patient treated with antithyroid drugs. The receptors come from a female donor with Graves disease. The CDR3 runs from the conserved cysteine through the conserved F or W. The D gene is left open where the match is weak.

j_call: TRBJ2-7
v_call: TRBV27
d_call: NA
cdr3_aa: CASMTRADSYEQYF

j_call: TRBJ1-5
v_call: TRBV6-2/TRBV6-3
d_call: NA
cdr3_aa: CASSQGTAKQPQHF

j_call: TRBJ1-5
v_call: TRBV28
d_call: NA
cdr3_aa: CASSLQAGAGQPQHF

j_call: TRBJ1-1
v_call: TRBV5-1
d_call: NA
cdr3_aa: CASSLGYSDSEAFF

j_call: TRBJ1-1
v_call: TRBV7-2
d_call: NA
cdr3_aa: CASSLEIENTEAFF

j_call: TRBJ1-2
v_call: TRBV7-2
d_call: NA
cdr3_aa: CASSVITGNYGYTF

j_call: TRBJ1-5
v_call: TRBV12-3/TRBV12-4
d_call: TRBD1
cdr3_aa: CASSQQGMGVWQPQHF

j_call: TRBJ2-7
v_call: TRBV28
d_call: TRBD1
cdr3_aa: CASSPGFRTGGRYEQYF

j_call: TRBJ1-5
v_call: TRBV12-3/TRBV12-4
d_call: NA
cdr3_aa: CASSFIRQPQHF

j_call: TRBJ2-5
v_call: TRBV25-1
d_call: NA
cdr3_aa: CASKQGQETQYF

j_call: TRBJ2-7
v_call: TRBV4-1
d_call: TRBD2
cdr3_aa: CASSLQLAGAMSEQYF

j_call: TRBJ2-5
v_call: TRBV20-1
d_call: TRBD2
cdr3_aa: CSARDSVGGSGETQYF

j_call: TRBJ1-1
v_call: TRBV6-1
d_call: NA
cdr3_aa: CASSVGSKTEAFF

j_call: TRBJ2-7
v_call: TRBV20-1
d_call: TRBD2
cdr3_aa: CSQGGTSGTYEQYF

j_call: TRBJ2-5
v_call: TRBV28
d_call: NA
cdr3_aa: CASSWGNAETQYF

j_call: TRBJ2-7
v_call: TRBV6-5
d_call: NA
cdr3_aa: CASSYYPDGSYEQYF

j_call: TRBJ2-7
v_call: TRBV10-2
d_call: TRBD1
cdr3_aa: CASVSGQGSYEQYF

j_call: TRBJ2-5
v_call: TRBV28
d_call: NA
cdr3_aa: CASSVPSDSRETQYF

j_call: TRBJ2-7
v_call: TRBV19
d_call: NA
cdr3_aa: CASSIKGLVSYEQYF

j_call: TRBJ1-2
v_call: TRBV7-2
d_call: NA
cdr3_aa: CASSPVRTVSYGYTF

j_call: TRBJ2-2
v_call: TRBV20-1
d_call: NA
cdr3_aa: CSARSGSGTGELFF

j_call: TRBJ2-1
v_call: TRBV7-9
d_call: TRBD1
cdr3_aa: CASSPGQRDNEQFF

j_call: TRBJ2-5
v_call: TRBV5-6
d_call: TRBD2
cdr3_aa: CASSRGGRETQYF

j_call: TRBJ2-2
v_call: TRBV6-2/TRBV6-3
d_call: NA
cdr3_aa: CASSDSDTGELFF

j_call: TRBJ2-7
v_call: TRBV12-3/TRBV12-4
d_call: TRBD2
cdr3_aa: CASTIYRTSGSYEQYF

j_call: TRBJ2-1
v_call: TRBV2
d_call: TRBD2
cdr3_aa: CASRDITSGSPRPTYNEQFF

j_call: TRBJ1-6
v_call: TRBV6-1
d_call: NA
cdr3_aa: CASRTPSSYNSPLHF

j_call: TRBJ2-5
v_call: TRBV7-9
d_call: NA
cdr3_aa: CASSPRRALQETQYF

j_call: TRBJ1-2
v_call: TRBV7-9
d_call: TRBD1
cdr3_aa: CASSLGQIYGYTF

j_call: TRBJ2-7
v_call: TRBV4-3
d_call: NA
cdr3_aa: CASSQGGTEQYF

j_call: TRBJ2-7
v_call: TRBV7-2
d_call: TRBD2
cdr3_aa: CASSNGLVGYEQYF

j_call: TRBJ1-6
v_call: TRBV6-1
d_call: NA
cdr3_aa: CASSEGGSLGYSPLHF

j_call: TRBJ1-2
v_call: TRBV7-9
d_call: NA
cdr3_aa: CASSLDSGAFYGYTF

j_call: TRBJ2-1
v_call: TRBV7-2
d_call: TRBD1
cdr3_aa: CASSSTTLGTGGNEQFF

j_call: TRBJ2-5
v_call: TRBV19
d_call: NA
cdr3_aa: CASRTTGRSFQETQYF

j_call: TRBJ2-7
v_call: TRBV7-8
d_call: NA
cdr3_aa: CASSLSIIRVDEQYF